The 29 T cell receptor beta chains listed next were all sequenced from one sample in a study of T cells after yellow fever vaccination. A single record per CDR3 protein comes from TCRdb applying MiXCR to the 5' RACE reads. The data show around 550,000 distinct CDR3 sequences, 15% to 20% seen once. The material sequenced was PBMCs, taken 15 days after the yellow fever booster vaccination. Receptors originate from a man aged 25 to 40 who received the YFV17D yellow fever vaccine.

This clonotype was observed once. The chain joins TRBV7-8 to TRBJ2-7; 8 bases map to TRBD1. The junction had 7 bases not matched to a gene; V was cut back by 5 bases and J by 1 base. The length of the CDR3 is 15 residues. CDR1 SGHVS and CDR2 FQNEAQ come from the germline V gene. The CDR3 bases are TGTGCCAGCAGCCGAAATGGACAGGGATCCTACGAGCAGTACTTC. Protein sequence: CASSRNGQGSYEQYF. The whole variable domain, remainder taken from reference TRBV7-8 and TRBJ2-7, is GAGVSQSPRYKVAKRGQDVALRCDPISGHVSLFWYQQALGQGPEFLTYFQNEAQLDKSGLPSDRFFAERPEGSVSTLKIQRTQQEDSAVYLCASSRNGQGSYEQYFGPGTRLTVT.

V and J are TRBV3-1 and TRBJ1-1, with a possible D match to TRBD1 (5 bases). V lost 1 base, J lost 9 bases, and 9 bases lay in between. Germline assignment: CDR1 LGHDT and CDR2 YNNKEL (reference sequence). The CDR3 runs to 12 residues. CDR3 loop: CASSQADRQAFF. For the CDR3, the DNA is TGTGCCAGCAGCCAAGCAGACAGACAAGCTTTCTTT.

This clonotype has just a few counts. The genes are TRBV30 and TRBJ1-2, with a tentative D call TRBD1 (6 bases). With 5 bases removed from V and 1 base from J, the gap between germline ends came to 11 bases. Looked up from germline, CDR1 is GTSNPN and CDR2 is SVGIG (reference sequence). The CDR3 contains 13 residues. The CDR3 DNA sequence: TGTGCCTGGCGGGACACTTATAACTATGGCTACACCTTC. It codes for CAWRDTYNYGYTF.

The table lists this clonotype with a few counts. The chain employs TRBV4-3 and TRBJ2-1; 7 positions agree with TRBD2. Germline V gene lookup returns CDR1 LGHNA and CDR2 YSLEER. The CDR3 covers 14 residues. V lost 1 base, J lost 8 bases, and 5 bases stayed unmatched. CDR3 sequence: CASSQVGLVYEQFF. In nucleotides, the CDR3 is TGCGCCAGCAGCCAAGTCGGACTAGTCTATGAGCAGTTCTTC.

This rearrangement joins TRBV20-1 to TRBJ2-1; D unresolved. V was clipped by 0 bases and J by 11 bases, with 17 bases between them. The CDR3 loop spans 14 amino acids. Germline V gene lookup returns CDR1 DFQATT and CDR2 SNEGSKA (reference sequence). The CDR3 sequence is CSARDKMGLGQQFF. CDR3 nucleotide sequence: TGCAGTGCTAGAGATAAGATGGGATTAGGGCAGCAGTTCTTC.

The chain couples TRBV20-1 to TRBJ1-2; 8 positions match TRBD1. Germline V gene lookup returns CDR1 DFQATT and CDR2 SNEGSKA (reference sequence). V shed 2 bases, J shed 8 bases, and the junction held 7 bases outside the gene matches. CDR3 size: 13 residues. The CDR3 DNA reads TGCAGTGCTAGAACCGACAGGGGAGAAGGCTACACCTTC. This codes for CSARTDRGEGYTF.

V and J are TRBV18 and TRBJ2-5; 9 positions agree with TRBD2. CDR1 KGHSH and CDR2 LQKENI come from the germline V gene. With 0 bases clipped from V and 2 bases from J, the junction kept 4 bases outside the gene matches. This CDR3 comprises 16 residues. The chain's CDR3 is CASSPPWLAGQETQYF. The DNA of the CDR3 is TGTGCCAGCTCACCACCGTGGCTAGCGGGACAAGAGACCCAGTACTTC.

This chain links TRBV2 with TRBJ2-1; the D gene is possibly TRBD1 (5 bases). The CDR3 runs 13 residues. Germline CDR1 SNHLY, CDR2 FYNNEI. With 9 bases removed from V and 9 bases from J, the gap between germline ends came to 18 bases. The CDR3 region is CARDSREAGEQFF. CDR3 coding DNA: TGTGCCAGAGACTCCAGGGAAGCAGGTGAGCAGTTCTTC.

This clonotype was found a few times. V and J are TRBV5-1 and TRBJ2-1, with 14 bases fitting TRBD2. The V and J ends lost 4 bases and 10 bases, in that order; junction bases with no gene match: 4. Germline CDR1 reads SGHRS; CDR2 reads YFSETQ. This CDR3 has 14 residues. Written as DNA, the CDR3 is TGCGCCAGCAGCGGCGGGACTAGCGGGAGAGAGCAGTTCTTC. Its translation is CASSGGTSGREQFF.

V usage is TRBV7-2 and J usage is TRBJ2-1, with 10 positions matching TRBD2. This CDR3 region has 16 residues. In germline, CDR1 is SGHTA, CDR2 FQGNSA. V lost 1 base to trimming and J lost 7 bases; unmatched junction nucleotides: 7. The CDR3 loop reads CASSLGPAGGLNEQFF. Here the CDR3 DNA reads TGTGCCAGCAGCTTAGGGCCAGCGGGAGGGTTAAATGAGCAGTTCTTC.

This clonotype was seen a few times. The chain combines TRBV5-1 with TRBJ2-3; D is uncertain. Trimming cost V 0 bases and J 1 base, with 9 bases left between them. The CDR3 is made up of 15 amino acids. Germline CDR1 and CDR2: SGHRS and YFSETQ. The CDR3 loop reads CASSLVADRTDTQYF. The CDR3 region has the DNA TGCGCCAGCAGCTTGGTGGCGGATCGCACAGATACGCAGTATTTT.

The gene calls are TRBV27 and TRBJ2-5, with D possibly called TRBD1 or TRBD2 (6 bases each). The CDR3 runs to 13 residues. The germline CDR1 and CDR2 sequences are MNHEY and SMNVEV (reference sequence). The germline V and J ends were trimmed by 6 bases and 5 bases, with 13 bases remaining between them. CDR3 nucleotides: TGTGCCAGCAGGGGGTGGAGGGGGGAGACCCAGTACTTC. Its protein product is CASRGWRGETQYF.

The V gene is TRBV5-1, the J gene TRBJ2-7; either TRBD1 or TRBD2 may supply D (6 bases each). With 4 bases removed from V and 0 bases from J, the gap between germline ends came to 14 bases. Germline V lookup: CDR1 SGHRS, CDR2 YFSETQ. This CDR3 is 15 amino acids long. The CDR3 region has the DNA TGCGCCAGCAGCCCGGGGGCTAGTGTCTCCTACGAGCAGTACTTC. Translation: CASSPGASVSYEQYF.

This clonotype was counted a few times. The chain carries TRBV29-1 and TRBJ2-1; weak D call: TRBD1 (6 bases). Trimming shortened V by 3 bases and J by 3 bases, and 9 bases separated the two germline ends. The CDR3 covers 13 residues. Germline values: CDR1 SQVTM, CDR2 ANQGSEA. CDR3 DNA: TGCAGCGTTGATGGGACAAACTACAATGAGCAGTTCTTC. Translated: CSVDGTNYNEQFF.

This clonotype was observed a few times. The J gene is TRBJ2-3, the V gene TRBV4-1; TRBD2 is a possible D gene (5 bases). Trimming took off 4 bases at V and 4 bases at J, with 12 bases between the two ends. The CDR3 sequence is 14 residues long. Germline CDR1 is MGHRA and CDR2 is YSYEKL. In DNA form, the CDR3 reads TGCGCCAGCAGCCGACCCCTTAGCGCAGATACGCAGTATTTT. Its protein is CASSRPLSADTQYF.

This clonotype was counted between two and nine times. This chain joins TRBV12-3 or TRBV12-4 and TRBJ1-4; 8 nucleotides agree with TRBD1. This CDR3 contains 15 residues. V was clipped by 7 bases and J by 10 bases; unmatched bases: 14. The DNA for the CDR3 is TGTGCCAGCACCAGTCAGGGGGCGCTTCGGGGAAAACTGTTTTTT. This sequence encodes CASTSQGALRGKLFF.

In this sample, this clonotype turned up a few times. The rearrangement links TRBV6-2 or TRBV6-3 to TRBJ1-5; D is possibly TRBD1 (6 bases). Germline V lookup: CDR1 MNHEY, CDR2 SVGEGT. V lost 7 bases and J 3 bases, leaving 10 bases between the germline ends. CDR3 size: 13 residues. The CDR3 sequence: CASTRGNNQPQHF. CDR3 DNA: TGTGCCAGCACTAGGGGGAACAATCAGCCCCAGCATTTT.

In this sample, this clonotype turned up a few times. The chain employs TRBV4-3 and TRBJ1-1; D may be TRBD1 (6 bases). V was trimmed by 0 bases and J by 4 bases, leaving 12 bases between them. Germline V CDR1 and CDR2: LGHNA, YSLEER. This CDR3 is 15 amino acids long. CDR3 nucleotides: TGCGCCAGCAGCCAAGATCCATCAGGGGTCACTGAAGCTTTCTTT. Its protein is CASSQDPSGVTEAFF.

This clonotype was seen only a few times. V gene TRBV12-3 or TRBV12-4 combines with J gene TRBJ2-3; D not resolved. The CDR3 runs to 12 residues. The germline V and J ends were trimmed by 4 bases and 13 bases, with 15 bases remaining between them. This chain's CDR3 is CASSSGGRVEYF. For the CDR3, the DNA is TGTGCCAGCAGTTCCGGCGGCCGTGTTGAGTATTTT.

V and J are TRBV7-8 and TRBJ2-5, with TRBD2 matching 7 bases. There are 16 residues in the CDR3. J was trimmed by 5 bases and V by 5 bases; bases with no gene match: 14. Germline CDR1 SGHVS, CDR2 FQNEAQ. The CDR3 sequence: CASSPRVLADMETQYF. The CDR3 nucleotides read TGTGCCAGCAGCCCGAGGGTGCTAGCGGACATGGAGACCCAGTACTTC.

The gene calls are TRBV10-3 and TRBJ2-2, with TRBD1 matching 10 bases. This CDR3 region has 16 residues. Germline V gene data show CDR1 as ENHRY and CDR2 as SYGVKD. V gave up 11 bases and J gave up 5 bases; unmatched junction bases: 14. As DNA, the CDR3 is TGTGCCGCCAGGGCGGGACAGGGGTCGGTAACCGGGGAGCTGTTTTTT. This codes for CAARAGQGSVTGELFF.

The gene calls are TRBV30 and TRBJ1-1, with D hard to call. The CDR3 runs to 14 residues. Germline V gives CDR1 GTSNPN, CDR2 SVGIG (reference sequence). Trimming took 0 bases from V and 8 from J, leaving 16 bases between them. The CDR3 here is CAWSVDVLTVEAFF. CDR3 in DNA: TGTGCCTGGAGTGTCGATGTTTTAACAGTGGAAGCTTTCTTT.

The chain has TRBV6-1 and TRBJ2-3; D remains unclear. Germline V gene data show CDR1 as MNHNS and CDR2 as SASEGT. Trimming cost V 6 bases and J 4 bases, with 14 bases left between them. The CDR3 loop spans 14 amino acids. The CDR3 sequence is CASSPRVFADTQYF. The CDR3 region has the DNA TGTGCCAGCAGCCCACGGGTGTTCGCAGATACGCAGTATTTT.

The V call is TRBV7-9, the J call TRBJ1-1, with D perhaps matching TRBD1 (5 bases). The germline V gene has CDR1 SEHNR and CDR2 FQNEAQ (reference sequence). V lost 0 bases, J lost 4 bases, and 12 bases lay in between. The CDR3 loop spans 15 amino acids. The CDR3 coding sequence is TGTGCCAGCAGCTTAGCGCGGGGGTTCGGCACTGAAGCTTTCTTT. Protein: CASSLARGFGTEAFF. The full variable domain, rest sourced from reference TRBV7-9 and TRBJ1-1, is DTGVSQNPRHKITKRGQNVTFRCDPISEHNRLYWYRQTLGQGPEFLTYFQNEAQLEKSRLLSDRFSAERPKGSFSTLEIQRTEQGDSAMYLCASSLARGFGTEAFFGQGTRLTVV.

The V and J genes are TRBV20-1 and TRBJ2-7, with 9 bases that match TRBD2. This CDR3 has 14 residues. Per germline, CDR1 DFQATT and CDR2 SNEGSKA (reference sequence). Losses at the gene ends were 0 bases for V and 5 bases for J; bases not matched to a gene: 5. The CDR3 DNA sequence: TGCAGTGCTAGAGATGGACGCGGGAGGGACGAGCAGTACTTC. Amino acids: CSARDGRGRDEQYF.

This clonotype was seen only a few times. The gene calls are TRBV6-1 and TRBJ1-1; 7 bases are shared with TRBD1. CDR1 is MNHNS and CDR2 is SASEGT in the germline V gene. V dropped 7 bases and J dropped 5; count of bases not matched to a gene: 10. The CDR3 loop spans 14 amino acids. CDR3 in amino acids: CASTKGRGWTEAFF. The CDR3 DNA reads as TGTGCCAGCACCAAGGGCAGGGGGTGGACTGAAGCTTTCTTT.

The chain links TRBV6-5 to TRBJ2-1; perhaps TRBD2 as D (7 bases). Germline CDR1 MNHEY, CDR2 SVGAGI. Trimming removed 6 bases at V and 9 bases at J, with 15 bases between. The CDR3 is 13 residues long. CDR3 sequence reads: CASRWGGGTEQFF. For the CDR3, the DNA is TGTGCCAGCAGATGGGGGGGGGGCACTGAGCAGTTCTTC.

The V call is TRBV4-3, the J call TRBJ2-1; no clear D. With 2 bases removed from V and 2 bases from J, the gap between germline ends came to 10 bases. CDR3 length: 15 amino acids. CDR1 is LGHNA, CDR2 YSLEER, per germline. This CDR3 is CASSQLVGPYNEQFF. CDR3 coding DNA: TGCGCCAGCAGCCAACTGGTCGGGCCCTACAATGAGCAGTTCTTC.

V and J are TRBV24-1 and TRBJ2-1, with 11 nucleotides matching TRBD1. CDR1 is KGHDR, CDR2 SFDVKD, per germline. V was pared by 4 bases and J by 6 bases, with 4 bases of the junction left unmatched. The CDR3 extends over 15 amino acids. CDR3 loop: CATSDPGTGGNEQFF. For the CDR3, the DNA is TGTGCCACCAGTGACCCCGGGACAGGGGGCAATGAGCAGTTCTTC.